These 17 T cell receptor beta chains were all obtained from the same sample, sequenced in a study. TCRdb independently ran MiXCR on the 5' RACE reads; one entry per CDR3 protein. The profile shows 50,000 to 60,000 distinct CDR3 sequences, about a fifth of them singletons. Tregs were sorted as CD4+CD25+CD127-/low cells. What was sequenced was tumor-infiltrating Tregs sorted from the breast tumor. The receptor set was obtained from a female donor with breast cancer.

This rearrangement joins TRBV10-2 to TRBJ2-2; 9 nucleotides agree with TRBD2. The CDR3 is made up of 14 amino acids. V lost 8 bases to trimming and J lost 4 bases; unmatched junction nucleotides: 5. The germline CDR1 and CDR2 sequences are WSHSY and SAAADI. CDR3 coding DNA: TGCGCCAGCCAGACTAGCGGCACCACCGGGGAGCTGTTTTTT. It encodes CASQTSGTTGELFF.

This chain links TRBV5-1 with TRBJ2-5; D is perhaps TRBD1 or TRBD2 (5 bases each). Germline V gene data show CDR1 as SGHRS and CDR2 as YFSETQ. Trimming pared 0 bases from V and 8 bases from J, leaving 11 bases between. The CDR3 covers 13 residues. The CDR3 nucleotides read TGCGCCAGCAGCTTGGTGGGGGTGGAAACCCAGTACTTC. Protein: CASSLVGVETQYF.

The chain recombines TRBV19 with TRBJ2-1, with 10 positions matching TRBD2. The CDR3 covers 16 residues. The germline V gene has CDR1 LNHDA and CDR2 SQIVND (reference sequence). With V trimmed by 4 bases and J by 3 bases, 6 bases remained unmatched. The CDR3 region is CASSKYSSGSYNEQFF. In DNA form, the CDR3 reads TGTGCCAGTAGTAAATATTCTAGCGGGAGCTACAATGAGCAGTTCTTC.

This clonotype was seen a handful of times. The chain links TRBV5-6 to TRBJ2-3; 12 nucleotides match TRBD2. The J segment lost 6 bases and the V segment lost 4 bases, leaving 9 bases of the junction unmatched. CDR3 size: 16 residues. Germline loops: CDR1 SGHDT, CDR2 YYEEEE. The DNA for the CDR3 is TGTGCCAGCAGCAGGAGACTAGCGGGAGTCCGCGATACGCAGTATTTT. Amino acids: CASSRRLAGVRDTQYF.

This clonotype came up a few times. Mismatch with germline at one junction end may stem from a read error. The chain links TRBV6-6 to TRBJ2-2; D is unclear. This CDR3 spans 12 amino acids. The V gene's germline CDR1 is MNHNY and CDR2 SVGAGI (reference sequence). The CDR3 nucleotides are TGTGCCAGCAGCCCGAAGACCGGGGAGCTGTTTTTT. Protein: CASSPKTGELFF.

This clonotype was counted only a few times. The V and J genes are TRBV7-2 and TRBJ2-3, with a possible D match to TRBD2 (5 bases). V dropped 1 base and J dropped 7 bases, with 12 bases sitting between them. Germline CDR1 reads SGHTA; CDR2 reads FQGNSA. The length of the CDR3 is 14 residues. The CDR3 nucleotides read TGTGCCAGCAGCTTAGTAGCGAGCCAGAATACGCAGTATTTT. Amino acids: CASSLVASQNTQYF.

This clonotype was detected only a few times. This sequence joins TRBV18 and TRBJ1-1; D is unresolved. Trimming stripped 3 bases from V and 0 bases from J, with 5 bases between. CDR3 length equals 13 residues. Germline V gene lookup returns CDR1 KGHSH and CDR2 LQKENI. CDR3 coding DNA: TGTGCCAGCTCACCCCTTGTGAACACTGAAGCTTTCTTT. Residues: CASSPLVNTEAFF.

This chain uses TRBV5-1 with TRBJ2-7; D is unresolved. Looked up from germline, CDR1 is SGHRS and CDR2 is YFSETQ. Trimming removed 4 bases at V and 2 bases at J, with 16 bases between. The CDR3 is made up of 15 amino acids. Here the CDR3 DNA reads TGCGCCAGCAGCGCCGGCGGTTTGGCCACCTACGAGCAGTACTTC. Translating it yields CASSAGGLATYEQYF.

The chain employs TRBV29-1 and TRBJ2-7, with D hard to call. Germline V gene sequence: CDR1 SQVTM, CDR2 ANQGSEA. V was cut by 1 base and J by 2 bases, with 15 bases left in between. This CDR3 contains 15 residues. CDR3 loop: CSVEVVNYPTYEQYF. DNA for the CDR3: TGCAGCGTTGAAGTGGTCAACTATCCAACCTACGAGCAGTACTTC.

The CDR3 sequence is CASSQRDNTDTQYF. The DNA for the CDR3 is TGCGCCAGCAGCCAGCGGGACAACACAGATACGCAGTATTTT. The chain recombines TRBV5-1 with TRBJ2-3, with a possible D match to TRBD2 (7 bases). The CDR3 is made up of 14 amino acids. Deletions cut 4 bases from V and 2 bases from J, with 11 bases between. Germline V gives CDR1 SGHRS, CDR2 YFSETQ.

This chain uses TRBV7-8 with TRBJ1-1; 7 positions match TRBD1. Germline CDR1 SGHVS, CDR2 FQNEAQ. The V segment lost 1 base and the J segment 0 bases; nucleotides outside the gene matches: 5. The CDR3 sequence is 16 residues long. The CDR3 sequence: CASSLGQGRVNTEAFF. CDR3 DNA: TGTGCCAGCAGCTTAGGACAGGGCAGGGTGAACACTGAAGCTTTCTTT.

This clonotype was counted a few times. The CDR3 DNA reads as TGTGCCAGCAGCCCCCAAAGACAGTCATATAATTCACCCCTCCACTTT. Its protein is CASSPQRQSYNSPLHF. V is TRBV6-5 and J is TRBJ1-6, with a possible D match to TRBD1 (5 bases). This CDR3 is built from 16 residues. Germline V CDR1 and CDR2: MNHEY, SVGAGI. V shed 6 bases and J shed 4 bases, with 16 bases lying between them.

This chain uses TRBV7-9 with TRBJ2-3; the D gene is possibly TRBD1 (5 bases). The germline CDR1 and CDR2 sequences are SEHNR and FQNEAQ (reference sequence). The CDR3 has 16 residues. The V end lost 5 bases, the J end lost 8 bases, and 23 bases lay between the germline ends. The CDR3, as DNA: TGTGCCAGCAGCCCTAGAGGAGACAGCACCATGACTACGCAGTATTTT. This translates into CASSPRGDSTMTTQYF. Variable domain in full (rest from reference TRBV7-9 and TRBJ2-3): DTGVSQNPRHKITKRGQNVTFRCDPISEHNRLYWYRQTLGQGPEFLTYFQNEAQLEKSRLLSDRFSAERPKGSFSTLEIQRTEQGDSAMYLCASSPRGDSTMTTQYFGPGTRLTVL.

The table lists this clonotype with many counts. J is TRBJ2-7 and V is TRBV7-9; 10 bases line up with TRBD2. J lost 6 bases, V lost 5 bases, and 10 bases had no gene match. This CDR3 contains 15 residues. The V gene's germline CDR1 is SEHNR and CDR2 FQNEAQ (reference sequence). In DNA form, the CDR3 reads TGTGCCAGCAGCAGTCAAGCGGGAGGGTTGTCCGAGCAGTACTTC. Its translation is CASSSQAGGLSEQYF.

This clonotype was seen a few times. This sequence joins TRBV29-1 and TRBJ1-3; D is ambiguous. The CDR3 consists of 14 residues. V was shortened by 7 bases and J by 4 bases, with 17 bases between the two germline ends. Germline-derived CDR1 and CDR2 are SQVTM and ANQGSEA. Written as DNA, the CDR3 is TGCAGCGCTGAGGACCCTCCGGCGGGAAACACCATATATTTT. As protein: CSAEDPPAGNTIYF.

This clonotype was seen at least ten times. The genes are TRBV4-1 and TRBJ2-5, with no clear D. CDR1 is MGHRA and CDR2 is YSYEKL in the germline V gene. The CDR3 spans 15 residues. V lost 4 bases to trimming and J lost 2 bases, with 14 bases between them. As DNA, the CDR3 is TGCGCCAGCAGCCCGACCTCGCAGCTGCAAGAGACCCAGTACTTC. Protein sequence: CASSPTSQLQETQYF.

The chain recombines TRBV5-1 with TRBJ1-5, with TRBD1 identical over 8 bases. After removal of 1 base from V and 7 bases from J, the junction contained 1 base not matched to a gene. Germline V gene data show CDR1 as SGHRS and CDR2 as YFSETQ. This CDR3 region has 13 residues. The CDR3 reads CASSLSGGQPQHF. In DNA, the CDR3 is TGCGCCAGCAGCTTGTCAGGGGGCCAGCCCCAGCATTTT.